Shown below are 27 T cell receptor beta chains from a single sample sequenced in a study of radiation and T cells in renal cell carcinoma. Method: immunoSEQ multiplex PCR; TCRdb's copy keeps in-frame clones and lacks some. The table includes 150,000 or so clones, around 90% detected once. The time point was: baseline pretreatment blood. The treatment was: 15 Gy SBRT to primary tumor, nephrectomy 4 weeks later. The specimen comprised blood, sampled from a patient whose treatment included radiotherapy and nephrectomy. These TCRs come from a woman aged 70 to 79 with renal cell carcinoma.

The chain uses TRBV6-1 and TRBJ1-1, with a possible D match to TRBD1 (5 bases). The CDR3 is made up of 14 amino acids. V gave up 4 bases and J gave up 1 base, with 10 bases separating them. Germline V gene data show CDR1 as MNHNS and CDR2 as SASEGT. The CDR3 DNA sequence: TGTGCCAGCAGTGCAAAGAGGGGGAACACTGAAGCTTTCTTT. Its protein is CASSAKRGNTEAFF.

This chain uses TRBV11-2 with TRBJ2-2; D may be TRBD1 or TRBD2 (5 bases each). V was cut by 5 bases and J by 1 base, with 11 bases left in between. Germline CDR1 reads SGHAT; CDR2 reads FQNNGV. CDR3 length equals 15 residues. In DNA, the CDR3 is TGTGCCAGCAGCGCCGGGACGGGGAACACCGGGGAGCTGTTTTTT. The encoded protein is CASSAGTGNTGELFF.

The chain couples TRBV7-2 to TRBJ1-1; D perhaps matches TRBD1 (6 bases). V was trimmed by 4 bases and J by 2 bases, leaving 14 bases between them. The CDR3 sequence is 15 residues long. Per germline, CDR1 SGHTA and CDR2 FQGNSA. The CDR3 region has the DNA TGTGCCAGCAGCTCCTCCCCGGGGGCCAACACTGAAGCTTTCTTT. Its translation is CASSSSPGANTEAFF.

The chain uses TRBV6-6 and TRBJ1-6, with D perhaps TRBD1 (5 bases). The V end lost 5 bases, the J end lost 6 bases, and 11 bases lay between the germline ends. From germline, CDR1 is MNHNY and CDR2 SVGAGI (reference sequence). The CDR3 consists of 14 residues. The CDR3 here is CASSGRGSNSPLHF. The CDR3 DNA reads TGTGCCAGCAGTGGGAGGGGTAGTAATTCACCCCTCCACTTT.

The chain carries TRBV18 and TRBJ1-5; a weak D match, TRBD1 (6 bases). The CDR3 is made up of 15 amino acids. V was pared by 2 bases and J by 0 bases, with 8 bases between. Germline values: CDR1 KGHSH, CDR2 LQKENI. CDR3 sequence: CASSPKDSSNQPQHF. CDR3 sequence (DNA): TGTGCCAGCTCACCAAAGGACAGTAGCAATCAGCCCCAGCATTTT.

The chain is built from TRBV28 and TRBJ1-5; D remains ambiguous. V lost 2 bases and J lost 5, with 7 bases in between. Per the germline V gene, CDR1 is MDHEN and CDR2 is SYDVKM. The CDR3 has 13 residues. In DNA, the CDR3 is TGTGCCAGCAGTTTAAAGGTTTATCAGCCCCAGCATTTT. It translates to CASSLKVYQPQHF.

The V and J genes are TRBV13 and TRBJ2-7; D is perhaps TRBD1 (6 bases). The CDR3 runs to 14 residues. V gave up 5 bases and J gave up 5 bases, with 16 bases separating them. Germline loops: CDR1 PRHDT, CDR2 FYEKMQ (reference sequence). The DNA of the CDR3 is TGTGCCAGCAGCGGATTGCAGGGGAAGGACGAGCAGTACTTC. It codes for CASSGLQGKDEQYF. The variable domain in full, with the rest retrieved from reference TRBV13 and TRBJ2-7, is AAGVIQSPRHLIKEKRETATLKCYPIPRHDTVYWYQQGPGQDPQFLISFYEKMQSDKGSIPDRFSAQQFSDYHSELNMSSLELGDSALYFCASSGLQGKDEQYFGPGTRLTVT.

The rearrangement links TRBV19 to TRBJ2-5; 9 bases are a match to TRBD1. The V gene end was trimmed by 0 bases and the J gene end by 8 bases; junction bases not matched to a gene: 1. The CDR3 consists of 13 residues. CDR1 is LNHDA, CDR2 SQIVND, per germline (reference sequence). For the CDR3, the DNA is TGTGCCAGTAGTATAGAGACAGGGGGAACCCAGTACTTC. Translating gives CASSIETGGTQYF. Full variable domain (rest looked up from reference TRBV19 and TRBJ2-5): DGGITQSPKYLFRKEGQNVTLSCEQNLNHDAMYWYRQDPGQGLRLIYYSQIVNDFQKGDIAEGYSVSREKKESFPLTVTSAQKNPTAFYLCASSIETGGTQYFGPGTRLLVL.

V and J are TRBV10-3 and TRBJ1-1; D is uncertain. Trimming took off 3 bases at V and 0 bases at J, with 8 bases between the two ends. The CDR3 has 14 residues. The V gene's germline CDR1 is ENHRY and CDR2 SYGVKD. CDR3 amino acids: CAISEKGMNTEAFF. The CDR3 region has the DNA TGTGCCATCAGTGAAAAGGGCATGAACACTGAAGCTTTCTTT.

The genes are TRBV30 and TRBJ2-1; 8 nucleotides match TRBD2. The V gene end was trimmed by 1 base and the J gene end by 6 bases; junction bases not matched to a gene: 5. The V gene's germline CDR1 is GTSNPN and CDR2 SVGIG (reference sequence). This CDR3 is built from 14 residues. The CDR3 bases are TGTGCCTGGAGTGGGGCGGGGGGAGGCAATGAGCAGTTCTTC. This gives the protein CAWSGAGGGNEQFF.

J is TRBJ2-2 and V is TRBV5-1; possibly TRBD1 for D (5 bases). This CDR3 has 15 residues. V was trimmed by 2 bases and J by 2 bases, leaving 10 bases between them. CDR1 is SGHRS, CDR2 YFSETQ, per germline. CDR3 sequence reads: CASSFRQGNTGELFF. Here the CDR3 DNA reads TGCGCCAGCAGCTTTAGGCAGGGAAACACCGGGGAGCTGTTTTTT. The complete variable domain, with remaining parts taken from reference TRBV5-1 and TRBJ2-2, reads KAGVTQTPRYLIKTRGQQVTLSCSPISGHRSVSWYQQTPGQGLQFLFEYFSETQRNKGNFPGRFSGRQFSNSRSEMNVSTLELGDSALYLCASSFRQGNTGELFFGEGSRLTVL.

The genes are TRBV2 and TRBJ2-7; tentatively, D is TRBD1 (6 bases). V lost 6 bases to trimming and J lost 3 bases, with 12 bases between them. This CDR3 spans 13 amino acids. Germline V gene data show CDR1 as SNHLY and CDR2 as FYNNEI. Here the CDR3 DNA reads TGTGCCAGCAGGACCATACAGGGCTACGAGCAGTACTTC. It translates to CASRTIQGYEQYF.

This chain joins TRBV6-1 and TRBJ2-7, with 10 positions matching TRBD1. The germline CDR1 and CDR2 sequences are MNHNS and SASEGT. This CDR3 is 15 amino acids long. Trimming removed 5 bases from V and 3 bases from J; junction bases left unmatched: 7. The CDR3 sequence: CASSQQGQGRYEQYF. The CDR3 DNA follows: TGTGCCAGCAGTCAACAGGGACAGGGGCGCTACGAGCAGTACTTC.

V and J are TRBV7-2 and TRBJ1-6, with a weak D call TRBD1 (5 bases). V lost 0 bases and J lost 10, with 13 bases in between. Germline V gene data show CDR1 as SGHTA and CDR2 as FQGNSA. The CDR3 is 15 amino acids. The CDR3 here is CASSLAGQGNSPLHF. The CDR3 coding sequence is TGTGCCAGCAGCTTAGCGGGCCAGGGTAACTCACCCCTCCACTTT.

J is TRBJ2-5 and V is TRBV11-3; no clear D. The CDR3 runs to 13 residues. Trimming shortened V by 2 bases and J by 2 bases, and 6 bases separated the two germline ends. Germline CDR1 and CDR2: SGHNT and YENEEA. The DNA of the CDR3 is TGTGCCAGCAGCTTACTGCATCAAGAGACCCAGTACTTC. Translating gives CASSLLHQETQYF. Looking up the rest from reference TRBV11-3 and TRBJ2-5 gives the full variable domain: EAGVVQSPRYKIIEKKQPVAFWCNPISGHNTLYWYLQNLGQGPELLIRYENEEAVDDSQLPKDRFSAERLKGVDSTLKIQPAELGDSAVYLCASSLLHQETQYFGPGTRLLVL.

V usage is TRBV28 and J usage is TRBJ1-2; the D gene is possibly TRBD1 (5 bases). The CDR3 totals 16 residues. Trimming took off 5 bases at V and 4 bases at J, with 20 bases between the two ends. The V gene's germline CDR1 is MDHEN and CDR2 SYDVKM. The CDR3 nucleotides are TGTGCCAGCAGTAGTACCCCAGGGTTTATCGGCTATGGCTACACCTTC. Its translation is CASSSTPGFIGYGYTF.

This clone was detected a few times. V gene TRBV7-3 combines with J gene TRBJ1-1; 7 bases are shared with TRBD1. The V gene end was trimmed by 2 bases and the J gene end by 2 bases; junction bases not matched to a gene: 11. Germline CDR1 is SGHTA and CDR2 is FQGTGA. The CDR3 extends over 17 amino acids. CDR3: CASSLGALDRANTEAFF. The CDR3 bases are TGTGCCAGCAGCTTAGGGGCCCTCGACAGGGCCAACACTGAAGCTTTCTTT.

The chain combines TRBV2 with TRBJ2-3; 7 positions agree with TRBD2. CDR3 length: 15 residues. V shed 5 bases and J 2 bases; nucleotides not matched to a gene: 7. Germline values: CDR1 SNHLY, CDR2 FYNNEI. The CDR3 coding sequence is TGTGCCAGCAGTCCTTCGGGGGACTACACAGATACGCAGTATTTT. It encodes CASSPSGDYTDTQYF.

This clone was found once. The genes are TRBV5-1 and TRBJ1-2, with a possible D match to TRBD1 (6 bases). Trimming removed 4 bases from V and 4 bases from J, with 14 bases in between. CDR1 is SGHRS and CDR2 is YFSETQ in the germline V gene. The CDR3 spans 14 residues. CDR3 residues: CASSPEGQPYGYTF. In nucleotides, the CDR3 is TGCGCCAGCAGCCCGGAAGGACAGCCCTATGGCTACACCTTC.

The J gene is TRBJ1-6, the V gene TRBV5-1; 7 bases fit TRBD1. The CDR3 is 13 amino acids. CDR1 and CDR2 from the germline V gene are SGHRS and YFSETQ. J was trimmed by 10 bases and V by 4 bases; bases with no gene match: 5. The CDR3 DNA is TGCGCCAGCAGCCGGGACAGAGGCTCACCCCTCCACTTT. The encoded protein is CASSRDRGSPLHF. Together with reference TRBV5-1 and TRBJ1-6, the CDR3 gives the full variable domain: KAGVTQTPRYLIKTRGQQVTLSCSPISGHRSVSWYQQTPGQGLQFLFEYFSETQRNKGNFPGRFSGRQFSNSRSEMNVSTLELGDSALYLCASSRDRGSPLHFGNGTRLTVT.

The V and J genes are TRBV7-2 and TRBJ1-2; D gene ambiguous. V was shortened by 1 base and J by 4 bases, with 13 bases between the two germline ends. Germline V gives CDR1 SGHTA, CDR2 FQGNSA. The CDR3 spans 15 residues. CDR3 in DNA: TGTGCCAGCAGCTTAGGAGAGGTTTACGTCTATGGCTACACCTTC. Translated, it gives CASSLGEVYVYGYTF.

The J gene is TRBJ2-1, the V gene TRBV28; D is ambiguous. Trimming left V 6 bases short and J 9 bases short, with 15 bases between. The length of the CDR3 is 13 residues. The germline V gene encodes CDR1 MDHEN and CDR2 SYDVKM. CDR3: CASSQPPGLEQFF. In DNA form, the CDR3 reads TGTGCCAGCAGCCAACCCCCAGGTCTTGAGCAGTTCTTC.

V is TRBV5-4 and J is TRBJ2-7; 7 bases are shared with TRBD1. Looked up from germline, CDR1 is SGHNT and CDR2 is YYREEE (reference sequence). The CDR3 length is 15 residues. V lost 4 bases to trimming and J lost 4 bases; unmatched junction nucleotides: 11. This CDR3 reads CASSPVDRAEYEQYF. The CDR3 region has the DNA TGTGCCAGCAGCCCCGTCGACAGGGCCGAATACGAGCAGTACTTC. The full variable domain, in which reference TRBV5-4 and TRBJ2-7 provide the parts outside the CDR3, is ETGVTQSPTHLIKTRGQQVTLRCSSQSGHNTVSWYQQALGQGPQFIFQYYREEENGRGNFPPRFSGLQFPNYSSELNVNALELDDSALYLCASSPVDRAEYEQYFGPGTRLTVT.

The gene calls are TRBV2 and TRBJ1-4; D is ambiguous. The CDR3 is made up of 15 amino acids. CDR1 is SNHLY and CDR2 is FYNNEI in the germline V gene. V was clipped by 0 bases and J by 4 bases, with 9 bases between them. CDR3 loop: CASSEAFGFNEKLFF. CDR3 coding DNA: TGTGCCAGCAGTGAAGCTTTCGGGTTTAATGAAAAACTGTTTTTT.

The chain uses TRBV18 and TRBJ2-3; 8 bases match TRBD1. The CDR3 sequence is 15 residues long. CDR1 and CDR2 from the germline V gene are KGHSH and LQKENI. V was pared by 4 bases and J by 5 bases, with 8 bases of the junction left unmatched. For the CDR3, the DNA is TGTGCCAGCTCACTTACAGGGGGTATTGGAGATACGCAGTATTTT. Protein sequence: CASSLTGGIGDTQYF.

The J gene is TRBJ2-1, the V gene TRBV4-2; a weak D match, TRBD2 (6 bases). Deletions cut 0 bases from V and 5 bases from J, with 17 bases between. Germline CDR1 and CDR2: LGHNA and YNFKEQ. The CDR3 has 17 residues. The CDR3 region is CASSQERGVTKNNEQFF. Here the CDR3 DNA reads TGTGCCAGCAGCCAAGAACGCGGGGTAACAAAAAACAATGAGCAGTTCTTC.

V gene TRBV7-2 combines with J gene TRBJ1-5; TRBD1 matches at 8 bases. Germline trimming cut 0 bases from V and 2 bases from J; bases unmatched to any gene: 0. CDR1 is SGHTA, CDR2 FQGNSA, per germline. The CDR3 consists of 15 residues. CDR3 amino acids: CASSLATGGNQPQHF. Here the CDR3 DNA reads TGTGCCAGCAGCTTAGCGACAGGGGGCAATCAGCCCCAGCATTTT.